The entry that follows covers one T cell receptor beta chain sequence. The V end was cut by 3 bases, the J end by 0 bases, with 12 bases between. This CDR3 has 16 amino acids. The germline CDR1 and CDR2 sequences are SGHNT and YYREEE (reference sequence). This sample is part of a study of control samples from healthy donors and cancer patients. The repertoire was sequenced with immunoSEQ multiplex PCR; TCRdb's copy has only in-frame clones and lacks some. The table has about 120,000 clones, 85% to 90% seen once. The sequence was obtained from a woman between 70 and 85 years old in good health. The sequencing sample was made of blood. The J gene is TRBJ1-4, the V gene TRBV5-4; TRBD1 might be the D (5 bases). The CDR3 here is CASSWGSAATNEKLFF. CDR3 DNA: TGTGCCAGCAGCTGGGGGTCGGCTGCAACTAATGAAAAACTGTTTTTT.